These 7 T cell receptor beta chains originate from one sample sequenced in a study of cytomegalovirus exposure and HLA in healthy donors (dated by TCRdb to the late 2010s). The method behind the library was the immunoSEQ multiplex PCR assay. The multiplex PCR relied on a mix of 60 forward primers for TCR Vbeta segments and 13 reverse primers for TCR Jbeta segments. Sourced from immuneACCESS, this table was stored by TCRdb with only in-frame sequences that have V and J called. A share of the clones is absent; for the studies checked, an unresolved V gene accounts for under half, and the remainder has no known explanation. The table for this sample lists 200,000 to 250,000 clones; more than 75% of them were counted only once. Less than 4.5% of the sample lies in the top ten. Sequences were obtained from PBMCs. All receptors derive from a male donor in good health and CMV-seronegative.

This rearrangement joins TRBV28 to TRBJ2-6, with D tentatively TRBD2 (5 bases). There are 19 residues in the CDR3. V was pared by 5 bases and J by 0 bases, with 20 bases between. Germline lookup yields CDR1 MDHEN and CDR2 SYDVKM. The CDR3 reads CASSPLLGGFPSGANVLTF. CDR3 nucleotides: TGTGCCAGCAGTCCCCTCCTCGGAGGTTTTCCCTCTGGGGCCAACGTCCTGACTTTC.

This clone was observed a few times. The chain carries TRBV7-6 and TRBJ2-7; 13 bases match TRBD2. CDR3 length: 15 amino acids. The J segment lost 3 bases and the V segment lost 6 bases, leaving 5 bases of the junction unmatched. From germline, CDR1 is SGHVS and CDR2 FNYEAQ. CDR3 coding DNA: TGTGCCAGCAGTCGGACTAGCGGGAGTATCTACGAGCAGTACTTC. It translates to CASSRTSGSIYEQYF.

This clone has only a few counts. The chain joins TRBV18 to TRBJ1-5; no reliable D call. Trimming shortened V by 5 bases and J by 5 bases, and 10 bases separated the two germline ends. This CDR3 has 13 residues. Germline CDR1 reads KGHSH; CDR2 reads LQKENI. CDR3 DNA sequence: TGTGCCAGCTCAGTCGACATTTATCAGCCCCAGCATTTT. Its protein product is CASSVDIYQPQHF. Full variable domain (remainder filled in from reference TRBV18 and TRBJ1-5): NAGVMQNPRHLVRRRGQEARLRCSPMKGHSHVYWYRQLPEEGLKFMVYLQKENIIDESGMPKERFSAEFPKEGPSILRIQQVVRGDSAAYFCASSVDIYQPQHFGDGTRLSIL.

This chain uses TRBV19 with TRBJ1-1, with TRBD1 identical over 9 bases. V was pared by 6 bases and J by 4 bases, with 6 bases of the junction left unmatched. The length of the CDR3 is 14 residues. The germline V gene encodes CDR1 LNHDA and CDR2 SQIVND (reference sequence). CDR3 DNA: TGTGCCAGTAGCGACAGGGGGGGTGGCACTGAAGCTTTCTTT. Translating it yields CASSDRGGGTEAFF.

This clone was counted a few times. This chain links TRBV4-2 with TRBJ2-3, with TRBD2 matching over 11 bases. V was pared by 5 bases and J by 5 bases, with 9 bases of the junction left unmatched. This CDR3 is 16 amino acids long. Germline CDR1 and CDR2: LGHNA and YNFKEQ. CDR3 loop: CASSEGTSGIRDTQYF. CDR3 in DNA: TGTGCCAGCAGCGAAGGGACTAGCGGAATACGAGATACGCAGTATTTT.

The rearrangement joins TRBV2 to TRBJ2-1, with D possibly being TRBD1 (5 bases). Germline V gives CDR1 SNHLY, CDR2 FYNNEI. V lost 2 bases and J lost 4, with 6 bases in between. The CDR3 sequence is 13 residues long. For the CDR3, the DNA is TGTGCCAGCAGTGAAAGGGGTTACAATGAGCAGTTCTTC. Its translation: CASSERGYNEQFF.

The rearrangement links TRBV4-2 to TRBJ2-2, with 10 bases that match TRBD2. CDR3 length equals 16 residues. CDR1 and CDR2 (germline): LGHNA, YNFKEQ. V lost 0 bases, J lost 5 bases, and 3 bases stayed unmatched. The CDR3, as DNA: TGTGCCAGCAGCCAAGAGCTAGCGGGAGAAACCGGGGAGCTGTTTTTT. This translates into CASSQELAGETGELFF.